The present entry profiles one T cell receptor beta chain with its context. The antigen is undetermined. The data originate from a study of cytomegalovirus exposure and HLA in healthy donors. Whole-study results and caveats: V- and J-gene trimming of TCR beta was linked (in a later analysis) to a missense DCLRE1C variant.

The PCR used 60 Vbeta and 13 Jbeta primers. Sequenced by immunoSEQ multiplex PCR; TCRdb stores in-frame clones only, minus some. The table includes some 95,000 clones, around four fifths detected once. This CDR3 spans 15 amino acids. J gave up 3 bases and V 4 bases, and 6 bases lay outside the gene matches. Germline V gene sequence: CDR1 LNHNV, CDR2 YYDKDF (reference sequence). Sequencing used PBMCs. This clonotype was obtained from a woman aged 40 to 49 in good health and CMV-seropositive. The gene calls are TRBV15 and TRBJ2-1; 7 nucleotides align to TRBD2. The CDR3 spells CATSIRSGVYNEQFF. CDR3 sequence (DNA): TGTGCCACCAGCATTAGGAGCGGGGTCTACAATGAGCAGTTCTTC.